This TCR beta chain was observed in a study of blood T cell repertoires in COVID-19. Profiled with immunoSEQ multiplex PCR; TCRdb holds only in-frame clones, not every one. The data show fewer than 90,000 clones, approximately 86% seen once. Material for sequencing was peripheral blood. The source is a man between 45 and 60 years old with active or convalescent COVID-19.

The CDR3 is CASSVGWEGGNQPQHF. The DNA of the CDR3 is TGTGCCAGCAGCGTAGGGTGGGAGGGCGGCAATCAGCCCCAGCATTTT. The chain couples TRBV9 to TRBJ1-5; D call uncertain. Per germline, CDR1 SGDLS and CDR2 YYNGEE. The V end was cut by 0 bases, the J end by 2 bases, with 12 bases between. This CDR3 has 16 residues.